The rows below give T cell receptor beta chains drawn from one sample of a study of STAT3 mutations in large granular lymphocyte leukemia. Generated by immunoSEQ multiplex PCR, the TCRdb table keeps only in-frame clones and is missing some. The sample has around 5,000 clones; 70% to 90% are singletons. The sample consisted of PBMCs. These receptors all stem from a human donor with T large granular lymphocyte leukemia. Some clones in this sample may be carry-over from other donors' samples. CDR3s include the opening cysteine and the closing phenylalanine or tryptophan. Fields, in order: D gene, J gene, clone size, V gene, CDR3 DNA, CDR3 protein. The D gene is left open where the match is weak. Rows may omit the clone size; those that give it use once, few, many or a size class.

D: .
J: TRBJ2-5
size: .
V: TRBV11-2
DNA: TGTGCCAGCAGCTTAGGAGCAGGGCGTGAGGAGACCCAGTACTTC
CDR3: CASSLGAGREETQYF

D: TRBD1
J: TRBJ2-7
size: .
V: TRBV30
DNA: TGTGCCCGCCGGGACAGGGCAACCTACGAGCAGTACTTC
CDR3: CARRDRATYEQYF

D: TRBD1
J: TRBJ1-2
size: few
V: TRBV28
DNA: TGTGCCAGCAGGGGGACAGGCAGGCTAGGGGGCTACACCTTC
CDR3: CASRGTGRLGGYTF

D: .
J: TRBJ1-4
size: .
V: TRBV11-2
DNA: TGTGCCAGCACCCCGGTTCCTAATGAAAAACTGTTTTTT
CDR3: CASTPVPNEKLFF

D: TRBD1
J: TRBJ1-2
size: .
V: TRBV30
DNA: TGTGCCTGGGAAGCAGGGGGGGGGTATGGCTACACCTTC
CDR3: CAWEAGGGYGYTF

D: .
J: TRBJ2-1
size: .
V: TRBV7-2
DNA: TGTGCCAGCAGCTTAGCGCCAGGGATTTACAATGAGCAGTTCTTC
CDR3: CASSLAPGIYNEQFF

D: .
J: TRBJ1-2
size: medium-sized
V: TRBV6-5
DNA: TGTGCCAGCAGCCAGGTGGGGGTTGACTACACCTTC
CDR3: CASSQVGVDYTF

D: TRBD1
J: TRBJ2-7
size: .
V: TRBV6-1
DNA: TGTGCCAGCAGCTTCGACAGGGACGGCCACGAGCAGTACTTC
CDR3: CASSFDRDGHEQYF

D: TRBD1
J: TRBJ1-4
size: .
V: TRBV25-1
DNA: TGTGCCAGCAGTGGAGGGACAGCTAATGAAAAACTGTTTTTT
CDR3: CASSGGTANEKLFF

D: TRBD2
J: TRBJ2-7
size: .
V: TRBV30
DNA: TGTGCCTGGAGTGTAGGGACTAGCGGCCCTCTCTCGTTTGAGCAGTACTTC
CDR3: CAWSVGTSGPLSFEQYF

D: .
J: TRBJ1-6
size: .
V: TRBV5-1
DNA: TGCGCCAGCAGCTTAAGGACCCTAGGTTCACCCCTCCACTTT
CDR3: CASSLRTLGSPLHF

D: TRBD2
J: TRBJ2-2
size: once
V: TRBV5-4
DNA: TGTGCCAGCAGCCCGAGGGTAGCGGGGGCCACCGGGGAGCTGTTTTTT
CDR3: CASSPRVAGATGELFF

D: TRBD1
J: TRBJ2-5
size: .
V: TRBV5-4
DNA: TGTGCCAGCAGCTTCCAGGGGGCCGGTGAGACCCAGTACTTC
CDR3: CASSFQGAGETQYF

D: .
J: TRBJ2-3
size: .
V: TRBV25-1
DNA: TGTGCCAGCAGATGGGCATCAGATACGCAGTATTTT
CDR3: CASRWASDTQYF

D: .
J: TRBJ2-6
size: .
V: TRBV5-1
DNA: TGCGCCAGCAGCCCCCCCGGGGCCAACGTCCTGACTTTC
CDR3: CASSPPGANVLTF

D: .
J: TRBJ2-1
size: .
V: TRBV5-1
DNA: TGCGCCAGCAGCTTGGTCCCCGACAATGAGCAGTTCTTC
CDR3: CASSLVPDNEQFF

D: .
J: TRBJ1-4
size: .
V: TRBV18
DNA: TGTGCCAGCTCCCAAGGGGCGGAGGAAAAACTGTTTTTT
CDR3: CASSQGAEEKLFF

D: .
J: TRBJ1-1
size: .
V: TRBV5-6
DNA: TGTGCCAGCAGCTTGGTCCAAAGGAACACTGAAGCTTTCTTT
CDR3: CASSLVQRNTEAFF

D: .
J: TRBJ1-2
size: .
V: TRBV5-4
DNA: TGTGCCAGCAGCATACAGGGATGGAGTTATGGCTACACCTTC
CDR3: CASSIQGWSYGYTF

D: .
J: TRBJ2-7
size: once
V: TRBV28
DNA: TGTGCCAGCAGTTTTGTCTCCTACGAGCAGTACTTC
CDR3: CASSFVSYEQYF

D: .
J: TRBJ2-3
size: .
V: TRBV5-1
DNA: TGCGCCAGCAGCTTGGCCATTAAGTTAGGGCAGGCAGATACGCAGTATTTT
CDR3: CASSLAIKLGQADTQYF

D: .
J: TRBJ1-6
size: once
V: TRBV10-2
DNA: TGCGCCAGCAGTGATCGCCAGGGCCATAATTCACCCCTCCACTTT
CDR3: CASSDRQGHNSPLHF

D: .
J: TRBJ2-2
size: few
V: TRBV5-1
DNA: TGCGCCAGCAGCCCCCAGGGCACCGGGGAGCTGTTTTTT
CDR3: CASSPQGTGELFF

D: TRBD2
J: TRBJ2-3
size: .
V: TRBV5-1
DNA: TGCGCCAGCAGCCGCGGACTAGAGGCAGATACGCAGTATTTT
CDR3: CASSRGLEADTQYF

D: .
J: TRBJ1-4
size: .
V: TRBV7-2
DNA: TGTGCCAGCAGCTTAGGGGCCGTCAATGAAAAACTGTTTTTT
CDR3: CASSLGAVNEKLFF

D: .
J: TRBJ1-5
size: .
V: TRBV4-1
DNA: TGCGCCAGCAGCCGCGGGAGTGATCAGCCCCAGCATTTT
CDR3: CASSRGSDQPQHF

D: .
J: TRBJ1-2
size: .
V: TRBV5-4
DNA: TGTGCCAGCAGCTTGGCCAGGGGCCTCCTTGGCTACACCTTC
CDR3: CASSLARGLLGYTF

D: TRBD1
J: TRBJ1-2
size: .
V: TRBV5-4
DNA: TGTGCCAGCAGCTGGACAGGGGGAACTATTGGCTACACCTTC
CDR3: CASSWTGGTIGYTF

D: .
J: TRBJ2-3
size: few
V: TRBV10-3
DNA: TGTGCCATCAGTGAGTCGGTTGATGCGGATACGCAGTATTTT
CDR3: CAISESVDADTQYF

D: TRBD1
J: TRBJ2-2
size: .
V: TRBV5-5
DNA: TGTGCCAGCAGCTTGACAGGGGGCTACACCGGGGAGCTGTTTTTT
CDR3: CASSLTGGYTGELFF

D: TRBD1
J: TRBJ1-3
size: .
V: TRBV10-3
DNA: TGTGCCATCAGTCAACCCGGACAGGTCTCTGGAAACACCATATATTTT
CDR3: CAISQPGQVSGNTIYF

D: .
J: TRBJ1-3
size: .
V: TRBV9
DNA: TGTGCCAGCAGCCCAAGACAGTTCGGAAACACCATATATTTT
CDR3: CASSPRQFGNTIYF

D: .
J: TRBJ2-7
size: once
V: TRBV28
DNA: TGTGCCAGCAGTTTAACGGACTCAGCGGTTGACGAGCAGTACTTC
CDR3: CASSLTDSAVDEQYF

D: TRBD1
J: TRBJ2-2
size: .
V: TRBV27
DNA: TGTGCCAGCAGTTTCTGGACAGGGGGAAACACCGGGGAGCTGTTTTTT
CDR3: CASSFWTGGNTGELFF

D: .
J: TRBJ2-1
size: .
V: TRBV28
DNA: TGTGCCAGCAGTCCCCTATTGTCCGACAATGAGCAGTTCTTC
CDR3: CASSPLLSDNEQFF

D: .
J: TRBJ1-6
size: .
V: TRBV28
DNA: TGTGCCAGCGGACTAGATGCCATGGAGAATTCACCCCTCCACTTT
CDR3: CASGLDAMENSPLHF

D: .
J: TRBJ1-1
size: .
V: TRBV25-1
DNA: TGTGCCAGCAGTGAATATTTCGCCGGGACTGAAGCTTTCTTT
CDR3: CASSEYFAGTEAFF

D: .
J: TRBJ2-3
size: .
V: TRBV6-5
DNA: TGTGCCAGCAGTTTCCCGGGCAGCACAGATACGCAGTATTTT
CDR3: CASSFPGSTDTQYF

D: .
J: TRBJ1-1
size: .
V: TRBV4-3
DNA: TGCGCCAGCAGCCAAGTGCCGGGAGAGGCTGAAGCTTTCTTT
CDR3: CASSQVPGEAEAFF

D: .
J: TRBJ2-7
size: .
V: TRBV5-1
DNA: TGCGCCAGCAGAGGTGGAGCCTACGAGCAGTACTTC
CDR3: CASRGGAYEQYF

D: .
J: TRBJ1-2
size: .
V: TRBV11-2
DNA: TGTGCCAGCAGCTTCCAGCCTTCCGGGACCTACTATGGCTACACCTTC
CDR3: CASSFQPSGTYYGYTF

D: .
J: TRBJ2-5
size: once
V: TRBV29-1
DNA: TGCAGCATCTGGGGGGAGACCCAGTACTTC
CDR3: CSIWGETQYF

D: .
J: TRBJ2-2
size: .
V: TRBV30
DNA: TGTGCCTGGAGTAGGCTGCAGAACACCGGGGAGCTGTTTTTT
CDR3: CAWSRLQNTGELFF

D: .
J: TRBJ2-1
size: once
V: TRBV11-2
DNA: TGTGCCAGCAGCTTGTCAGGTAACAATGAGCAGTTCTTC
CDR3: CASSLSGNNEQFF